This T cell receptor (beta chain) was identified during a study of blood T cell repertoires in COVID-19. Across the study: The study drew acute and convalescent COVID-19 samples from the United States, Italy and Spain. T cells, B-cell-depleted T cells, or PBMCs supplied cDNA or gDNA.

Germline V CDR1 and CDR2: SGHAT, FQNNGV. This CDR3 region has 15 residues. V lost 1 base, J lost 5 bases, and 12 bases lay in between. In the authors' workflow: Amplified reference gene primers provided the basis for estimating nucleated cell counts. Profiled with immunoSEQ multiplex PCR; TCRdb holds only in-frame clones, not every one. That table furnishes V, J and clone size, whereas the DNA furnished D and trimming. The data hold around 80,000 clones, with more than 85% observed a single time. This clone was recorded only once. The chain is built from TRBV11-2 and TRBJ2-1; D unclear. The specimen was peripheral blood. The source is an elderly man with active or convalescent COVID-19. The CDR3 sequence: CASSLVSVINNEQFF. CDR3 sequence (DNA): TGTGCCAGCAGCTTAGTGAGCGTGATCAACAATGAGCAGTTCTTC.